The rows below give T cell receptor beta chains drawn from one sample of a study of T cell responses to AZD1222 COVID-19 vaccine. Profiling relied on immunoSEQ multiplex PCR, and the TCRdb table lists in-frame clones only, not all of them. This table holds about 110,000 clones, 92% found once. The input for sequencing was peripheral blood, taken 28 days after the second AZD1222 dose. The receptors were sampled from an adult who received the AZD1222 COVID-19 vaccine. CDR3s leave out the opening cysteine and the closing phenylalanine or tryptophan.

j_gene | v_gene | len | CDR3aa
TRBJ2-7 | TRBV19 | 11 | ASRRDMGYEQY
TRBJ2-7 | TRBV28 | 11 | ASSFSGNYEQY
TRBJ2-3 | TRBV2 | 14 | ASWNIERGNTDTQY
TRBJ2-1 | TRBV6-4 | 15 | ASSVGLAGVGRDEQF
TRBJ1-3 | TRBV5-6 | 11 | ASSLSDGNTIY
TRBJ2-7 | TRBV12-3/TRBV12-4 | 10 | ASTYSAYEQY
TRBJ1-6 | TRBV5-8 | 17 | ASSRTGVTESSYNSPLH
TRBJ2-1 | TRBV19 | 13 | ASSIGQSSYNEQF
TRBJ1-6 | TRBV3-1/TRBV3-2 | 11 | ASSRGGNSPLH
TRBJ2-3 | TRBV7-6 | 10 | ASSLGADTQY
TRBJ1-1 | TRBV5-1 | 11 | ASSLESNTEAF
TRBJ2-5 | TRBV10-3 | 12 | AISGTGGRETQY
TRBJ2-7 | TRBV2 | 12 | ASSDLADSREQY
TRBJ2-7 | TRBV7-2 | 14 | ASSLAFSGGQYEQY
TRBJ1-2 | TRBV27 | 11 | ASSYRGNYGYT
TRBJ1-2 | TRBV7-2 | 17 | ASSQRFLSFGKAAVGYT
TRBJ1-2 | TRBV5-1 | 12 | ASSLYVTGEGYT
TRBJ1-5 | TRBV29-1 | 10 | SVGGENQPQH
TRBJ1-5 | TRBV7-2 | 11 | ASSSEGLGQLH
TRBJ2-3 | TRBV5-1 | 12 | ASSLGTSTDTQY
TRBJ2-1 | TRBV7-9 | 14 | ASSFAQVSSYNEQF
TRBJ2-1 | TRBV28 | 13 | ASSRRESLRGEQF
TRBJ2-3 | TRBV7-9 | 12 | ASSSGSARDTQY
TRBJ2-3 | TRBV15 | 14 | ATSRGKGAGTDTQY
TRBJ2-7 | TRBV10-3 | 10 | AIQFPGAEQY
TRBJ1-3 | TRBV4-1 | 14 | ASSQVRDSAGNTIY
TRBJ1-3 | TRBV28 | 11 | ASSSGERDTIY
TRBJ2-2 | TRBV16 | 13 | ASSTSHRGPGELF
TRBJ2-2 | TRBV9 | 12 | ASSVEDTTGELF
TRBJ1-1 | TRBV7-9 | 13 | ASSLDLGPVAEAF
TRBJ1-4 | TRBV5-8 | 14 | ASSRGQGSANEKLF